The rows below give T cell receptor beta chains drawn from one sample of a study of cytomegalovirus exposure and HLA in healthy donors. The data were produced by immunoSEQ multiplex PCR, yet TCRdb's version contains in-frame clones alone and is incomplete. The sample holds around 120,000 clones, 50% to 70% seen once. Input material: PBMCs. The receptors were gathered from a man aged 25 to 40 in good health and CMV-seropositive. CDR3s include the opening cysteine and the closing phenylalanine or tryptophan. D genes are given only for firm matches. A row's size may be missing; if present it is once, few, many or a size class.

. | TRBJ1-1 | TRBV19 | . | CASSATGSTEAFF | TGTGCCAGTAGTGCTACAGGGAGCACTGAAGCTTTCTTT
. | TRBJ1-1 | TRBV15 | TRBD1 | CATTGGLNTEAFF | TGTGCCACCACAGGGGGCTTGAACACTGAAGCTTTCTTT
. | TRBJ2-7 | TRBV7-6 | TRBD1 | CASSSRTGVNEQYF | TGTGCCAGCAGCTCCCGGACAGGGGTGAACGAGCAGTACTTC
. | TRBJ2-3 | TRBV27 | TRBD2 | CASTLRGSDTQYF | TGTGCCAGCACATTGCGGGGGTCAGATACGCAGTATTTT
. | TRBJ1-2 | TRBV6-1 | . | CASSTPPNLYGYTF | TGTGCCAGCAGTACCCCCCCGAACTTGTATGGCTACACCTTC
once | TRBJ1-1 | TRBV28 | . | CASRLTVTEAFF | TGTGCCAGCAGACTAACGGTCACTGAAGCTTTCTTT
few | TRBJ1-1 | TRBV5-1 | . | CASSFYTGNTEAFF | TGCGCCAGCAGCTTTTATACAGGGAACACTGAAGCTTTCTTT
. | TRBJ2-5 | TRBV18 | TRBD2 | CASSPLAGVETQYF | TGTGCCAGCTCACCTTTAGCGGGGGTAGAGACCCAGTACTTC
. | TRBJ2-2 | TRBV6-1 | TRBD2 | CASSGGAGRLLGELFF | TGTGCCAGCAGTGGAGGAGCGGGGAGGCTCTTGGGGGAGCTGTTTTTT
. | TRBJ2-1 | TRBV11-2 | . | CASRGVQPPNEQFF | TGTGCCAGCAGAGGAGTCCAACCCCCCAATGAGCAGTTCTTC
. | TRBJ1-2 | TRBV10-3 | . | CAISEYTLEAGTTF | TGTGCCATCAGTGAGTATACCTTGGAAGCGGGTACGACCTTC
. | TRBJ2-2 | TRBV4-1 | TRBD2 | CASSQEGISGGATGELFF | TGCGCCAGCAGCCAAGAGGGGATTAGCGGGGGGGCAACCGGGGAGCTGTTTTTT
. | TRBJ2-3 | TRBV10-3 | . | CAIRDSISTDTQYF | TGTGCCATCAGGGACAGCATAAGCACGGATACGCAGTATTTT
. | TRBJ1-1 | TRBV5-1 | . | CASSFGPLGGNTEAFF | TGCGCCAGCAGCTTCGGACCCCTAGGGGGGAACACTGAAGCTTTCTTT
. | TRBJ1-4 | TRBV27 | . | CASSAGSINEKLFF | TGTGCCAGCAGCGCGGGGAGCATTAATGAAAAACTGTTTTTT
. | TRBJ2-5 | TRBV4-2 | . | CASSQDLASQETQYF | TGTGCCAGCAGCCAAGATCTGGCCTCCCAGGAGACCCAGTACTTC
. | TRBJ2-7 | TRBV5-1 | TRBD1 | CASSLMPSGQERRQYF | TGCGCCAGCAGCTTGATGCCCTCGGGACAGGAACGGCGGCAGTACTTC
. | TRBJ2-7 | TRBV4-1 | . | CASRGTGIYEQYF | TGCGCCAGCAGAGGTACAGGAATCTACGAGCAGTACTTC
. | TRBJ2-5 | TRBV5-1 | TRBD2 | CASSPLAGAYQETQYF | TGCGCCAGCAGTCCACTAGCGGGGGCCTATCAAGAGACCCAGTACTTC
. | TRBJ1-4 | TRBV7-9 | . | CASSPPLLRDKGEKLFF | TGTGCCAGCAGCCCTCCGCTCCTACGGGACAAAGGTGAAAAACTGTTTTTT
. | TRBJ2-3 | TRBV10-1 | TRBD2 | CASKAGGTGDTQYF | TGCGCCAGCAAAGCGGGGGGTACCGGAGATACGCAGTATTTT
. | TRBJ1-1 | TRBV6-5 | . | CASSYGGLNTEAFF | TGTGCCAGCAGTTACGGCGGCCTGAACACTGAAGCTTTCTTT
. | TRBJ1-1 | TRBV7-9 | . | CASSIPQRGHVEAFF | TGTGCCAGCAGCATCCCACAGAGGGGACACGTTGAAGCTTTCTTT
. | TRBJ2-1 | TRBV30 | . | CAWSSAGDLKNEQFF | TGTGCCTGGAGTTCGGCAGGTGACCTCAAGAATGAGCAGTTCTTC
few | TRBJ2-5 | TRBV6-5 | TRBD1 | CASARTGGFQYF | TGTGCCAGCGCTCGGACAGGGGGCTTCCAGTACTTC
. | TRBJ2-1 | TRBV7-9 | . | CASSPNPPSYNEQFF | TGTGCCAGCAGCCCAAATCCCCCCTCCTACAATGAGCAGTTCTTC
. | TRBJ2-3 | TRBV7-8 | TRBD2 | CASSSVILAGGTDTQYF | TGTGCCAGCAGCTCGGTGATTCTAGCGGGGGGCACAGATACGCAGTATTTT
. | TRBJ1-2 | TRBV5-6 | TRBD1 | CASSSWDRGLYGYTF | TGTGCCAGCAGCTCGTGGGACAGGGGGCTTTATGGCTACACCTTC
once | TRBJ1-4 | TRBV30 | . | CAWKPPVATNEKLFF | TGTGCCTGGAAACCCCCGGTGGCAACTAATGAAAAACTGTTTTTT
. | TRBJ1-4 | TRBV6-5 | . | CASTRPKTGTEKLFF | TGTGCCAGCACTAGACCAAAAACAGGGACTGAAAAACTGTTTTTT
few | TRBJ2-2 | TRBV5-4 | TRBD1 | CASSLGRGRFTGELFF | TGTGCCAGCAGCTTGGGCAGGGGGCGCTTCACCGGGGAGCTGTTTTTT
. | TRBJ1-1 | TRBV19 | . | CASSIGSRANTEAFF | TGTGCCAGTAGTATAGGAAGCAGGGCGAACACTGAAGCTTTCTTT
few | TRBJ2-1 | TRBV7-9 | TRBD2 | CASSFKTSLNEQFF | TGTGCCAGCAGCTTTAAGACTAGCCTCAATGAGCAGTTCTTC
. | TRBJ2-5 | TRBV7-9 | TRBD1 | CASSPSGDRGFETQYF | TGTGCCAGCAGCCCCTCCGGGGACAGGGGGTTCGAGACCCAGTACTTC
once | TRBJ1-5 | TRBV5-6 | TRBD1 | CASSYYQGGLQPQHF | TGTGCCAGCAGCTACTACCAGGGGGGCCTTCAGCCCCAGCATTTT
. | TRBJ2-3 | TRBV11-2 | TRBD2 | CASSPGLAGTDTQYF | TGTGCCAGCAGCCCGGGACTAGCGGGGACAGATACGCAGTATTTT
. | TRBJ2-5 | TRBV30 | . | CAWISAGETQYF | TGTGCCTGGATTTCGGCGGGAGAGACCCAGTACTTC
. | TRBJ2-2 | TRBV5-6 | . | CASSLLPRGGAGELFF | TGTGCCAGCAGCTTGTTGCCCCGCGGCGGGGCCGGGGAGCTGTTTTTT
few | TRBJ2-2 | TRBV29-1 | TRBD2 | CSVLAGTGELFF | TGCAGCGTTCTAGCGGGGACCGGGGAGCTGTTTTTT
few | TRBJ2-7 | TRBV4-2 | TRBD2 | CASSPSTSGGAYEQYF | TGTGCCAGCAGCCCCTCTACTAGCGGGGGGGCCTACGAGCAGTACTTC
. | TRBJ2-5 | TRBV27 | TRBD2 | CASRKSWGAGGQETQYF | TGTGCCAGCAGGAAGTCTTGGGGAGCGGGGGGTCAAGAGACCCAGTACTTC
. | TRBJ1-2 | TRBV20-1 | . | CSVDVGLGYTF | TGCAGTGTTGATGTTGGGCTCGGCTACACCTTC
. | TRBJ1-6 | TRBV6-5 | TRBD1 | CASSYSRDRNSPLHF | TGTGCCAGCAGTTACTCGAGGGACAGAAATTCACCCCTCCACTTT
. | TRBJ2-3 | TRBV7-6 | TRBD2 | CASSKRRLAGAITTDTQYF | TGTGCCAGCAGCAAGAGACGGCTAGCGGGGGCCATCACCACAGATACGCAGTATTTT
. | TRBJ1-2 | TRBV10-3 | TRBD1 | CAISDVGGGSDGYTF | TGTGCCATCAGTGACGTCGGAGGGGGCTCGGATGGCTACACCTTC
few | TRBJ2-7 | TRBV2 | . | CARSAAYEQYF | TGTGCCCGGAGTGCCGCCTACGAGCAGTACTTC
. | TRBJ1-4 | TRBV2 | . | CASHRETNEKLFF | TGTGCCAGCCACAGGGAAACTAATGAAAAACTGTTTTTT
once | TRBJ2-5 | TRBV21-1 | . | CASSPPLARQETQYF | TGTGCCAGCAGCCCCCCTCTCGCCAGACAAGAGACCCAGTACTTC
few | TRBJ1-2 | TRBV5-8 | TRBD1 | CASSQPDRAYGYTF | TGTGCCAGCAGCCAGCCCGACAGGGCCTATGGCTACACCTTC
. | TRBJ1-6 | TRBV5-1 | . | CASSVDLQAPLHF | TGCGCCAGCAGCGTGGACCTCCAGGCGCCCCTCCACTTT
. | TRBJ2-1 | TRBV27 | TRBD1 | CASTYGTGSEQFF | TGTGCCAGCACCTACGGGACAGGGAGTGAGCAGTTCTTC
. | TRBJ2-5 | TRBV7-8 | . | CASSLPQGESWRGTQYF | TGTGCCAGCAGCTTACCGCAGGGGGAATCTTGGAGGGGGACCCAGTACTTC